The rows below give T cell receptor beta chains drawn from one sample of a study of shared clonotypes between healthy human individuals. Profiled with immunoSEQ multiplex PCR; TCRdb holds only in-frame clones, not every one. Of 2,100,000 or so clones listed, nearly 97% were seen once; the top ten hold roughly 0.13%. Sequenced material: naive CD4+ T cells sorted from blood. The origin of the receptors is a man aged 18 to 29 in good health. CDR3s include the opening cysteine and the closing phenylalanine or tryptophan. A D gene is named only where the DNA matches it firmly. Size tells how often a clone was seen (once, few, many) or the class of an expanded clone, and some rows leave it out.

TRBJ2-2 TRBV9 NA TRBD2 TGTGCCAGCAGCGTCACTAGCGGGCACGGCGGGGAGCTGTTTTTT CASSVTSGHGGELFF
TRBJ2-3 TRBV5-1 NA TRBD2 TGCGCCAGCAGCCCGACTAGCCCGGGCACAGATACGCAGTATTTT CASSPTSPGTDTQYF
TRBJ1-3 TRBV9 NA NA TGTGCCAGCAGCGTCAGCGCCCTTCCCTCTGGAAACACCATATATTTT CASSVSALPSGNTIYF
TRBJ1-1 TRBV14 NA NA TGTGCCAGCAGCCAAGATCCCAGGACCTATGCCTCGAACACTGAAGCTTTCTTT CASSQDPRTYASNTEAFF
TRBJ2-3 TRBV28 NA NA TGTGCCAGCAAACCGCGACCCCTCACAGATACGCAGTATTTT CASKPRPLTDTQYF
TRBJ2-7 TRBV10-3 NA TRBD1 TGTGCCATGGCCGGGACAGGTGCCTACGAGCAGTACTTC CAMAGTGAYEQYF
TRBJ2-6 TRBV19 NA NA TGTGCCAGTAGTGGCAGGGTTTCTGGGGCCAACGTCCTGACTTTC CASSGRVSGANVLTF
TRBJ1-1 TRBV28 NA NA TGTGCCAGCGAGGGATCAGACACTGAAGCTTTCTTT CASEGSDTEAFF
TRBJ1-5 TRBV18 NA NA TGTGCCAGCTCACCAGGGGCCAGCAATCAGCCCCAGCATTTT CASSPGASNQPQHF
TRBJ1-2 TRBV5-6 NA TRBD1 TGTGCCAGCAGAAGTACTGGGACAGGAGATGGCTACACCTTC CASRSTGTGDGYTF
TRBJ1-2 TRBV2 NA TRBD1 TGTGCCAGCAGTGAAAGACAGGGGGATAATTTGGGCTATGGCTACACCTTC CASSERQGDNLGYGYTF
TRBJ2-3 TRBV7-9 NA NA TGTGCCAGCAGTCCGGGACCGGCATTAGATACGCAGTATTTT CASSPGPALDTQYF
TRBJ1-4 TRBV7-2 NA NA TGTGCCAGCAGCTTAGCCCGGGGACTAACTAATGAAAAACTGTTTTTT CASSLARGLTNEKLFF
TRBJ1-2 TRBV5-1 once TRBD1 TGCGCCAGCAGCTTGCTAGGTCTCGGACAGGGGGAGGATGGCTACACCTTC CASSLLGLGQGEDGYTF
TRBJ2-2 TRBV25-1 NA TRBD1 TGTGCCAGCAGTGGGGACACAGGGGAGAGCGGGGAGCTGTTTTTT CASSGDTGESGELFF
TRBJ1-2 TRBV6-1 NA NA TGTGCCAGCAGTGATCTGACTAACTATGGCTACACCTTC CASSDLTNYGYTF
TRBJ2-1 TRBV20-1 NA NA TGCAGTGCTAGCGGGGATGAGCAGTTCTTC CSASGDEQFF
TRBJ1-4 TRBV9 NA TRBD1 TGTGCCAGCAGCCGCCCGGGACAGGGAACCACTAATGAAAAACTGTTTTTT CASSRPGQGTTNEKLFF
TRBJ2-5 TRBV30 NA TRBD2 TGTGCCTGGAGTTTAGCGGGGGGGCCGAAGACCCAGTACTTC CAWSLAGGPKTQYF
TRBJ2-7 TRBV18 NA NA TGTGCCAGCTCAGCACCGGAACAGAACCACGAGCAGTACTTC CASSAPEQNHEQYF
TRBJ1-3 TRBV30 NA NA TGTGCCTGGAGTAATAGACGTCTGGCAGGCATATATTTT CAWSNRRLAGIYF
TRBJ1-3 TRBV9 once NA TGTGCCAGCAGCCCCCCAGGGAAATTAAGTGGAAACACCATATATTTT CASSPPGKLSGNTIYF
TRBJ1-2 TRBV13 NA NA TGTGCCAGCAGCTTAGGGGTGGGGCGCAGGGAAGGCTACACCTTC CASSLGVGRREGYTF
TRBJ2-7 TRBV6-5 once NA TGTGCCAGCTTAAGGGCGGTGGGATCCTACGAGCAGTACTTC CASLRAVGSYEQYF